This T cell receptor (beta chain) is drawn from a study of metastatic and nonmetastatic thyroid tumors (dated by TCRdb to the early 2020s). The study in broad terms: Repertoires from peripheral blood and from tumor or nodule tissue samples of malignant and benign thyroid patients were compared. What the authors observed across the whole study: In both blood and tumor samples, malignant tumors were reported to have significantly higher TCR beta diversity than benign nodules.

This clone was recorded a few times. Which antigen it targets is not known. No base qualities exist here, and no much larger clone lies one base off it. The library was generated by PCR. Reads for this sample came from an Illumina HiSeq 4000. High-throughput sequencing was used to profile the TCR beta-chain CDR3 region of each patient. From the authors' description of their analysis: A classifier to discriminate distant-metastatic papillary thyroid cancer patients was built from CDR3 differences across clinicopathological groups. To measure repertoire diversity the researchers used the Shannon index, while the Morisita-Horn index served to gauge how similar the tumor and blood repertoires were. TCRdb redid the processing of the public reads, applying fastp at Q25 and MiXCR, and retained in-frame beta chains. Clone size and V and J calls follow TCRdb, not the original study. This sample holds 25,000 to 35,000 clones; just under 30% were observed only once. Together, the top ten hold around 28% of the sample.

No treatment had been received by any patient before thyroid surgery. Using T-cell receptor beta sequencing, the researchers looked back retrospectively at clinical samples from patients, gathered between about 2012 and 2019. Material for sequencing was blood. The clonotype comes from a female donor with papillary thyroid cancer or a benign thyroid nodule (not recorded which). Some clones in this sample may be carry-over from other donors' samples.

The CDR3 protein: CASSSTTSGSTDTQYF. The DNA sequence is given as TGCGCCAGCAGCTCAACGACTAGCGGGAGTACAGATACGCAGTATTTT. The chain is encoded by TRBV5-1 joined to TRBJ2-3, with TRBD2 matching 12 junction bases. V is pruned by 3 bases and J by 3 bases, leaving 5 bases of the junction without a gene match. According to the germline V gene, CDR1 reads SGHRS and CDR2 reads YFSETQ. The cysteine opens and the phenylalanine closes a CDR3 of 16 amino acids. Only the CDR3 region is kept as DNA, spanning 48 bases read in frame from base 1. Outside the CDR3, residues come from the reference TRBV5-1 and TRBJ2-3 proteins, so the full variable domain is: KAGVTQTPRYLIKTRGQQVTLSCSPISGHRSVSWYQQTPGQGLQFLFEYFSETQRNKGNFPGRFSGRQFSNSRSEMNVSTLELGDSALYLCASSSTTSGSTDTQYFGPGTRLTVL.